This T cell receptor (beta chain) was sequenced for a study of preoperative IRX-2 immunotherapy in early breast cancer. This clone has a handful of counts. This table comes from immunoSEQ multiplex PCR, and its TCRdb copy is limited to in-frame clones, with some not included. The sample yields 30,000 or so clones, under 90% seen once. Stated treatment: preoperative locoregional IRX-2 cytokine immunotherapy. This phase Ib study tested locoregional IRX-2 cytokine immunotherapy given before surgery. The sample was collected from a patient treated with IRX-2 immunotherapy. The source is a human donor with breast cancer.

The CDR3 sequence: CASSFWGVLSYEQYF. CDR3 in DNA: TGTGCCAGCAGCTTTTGGGGGGTCCTATCCTACGAGCAGTACTTC. The chain joins TRBV11-3 to TRBJ2-7, with D maybe TRBD2 (6 bases). The CDR3 loop spans 15 amino acids. The V gene's germline CDR1 is SGHNT and CDR2 YENEEA. V was cut by 3 bases and J by 1 base, with 13 bases left in between.